Each of the 9 T cell receptor beta chains below was sequenced from the same sample in a study of T cells in Graves' hyperthyroidism and ophthalmopathy. TCR beta CDR3 sequences were amplified from RNA transcripts. Carried out on the TCR CDR3, a first-round RT-PCR used the HTBI primer set. TCRdb passed the multiplex PCR reads through MiXCR, listing each CDR3 protein once. The sample holds 620,000 or so distinct CDR3 sequences, roughly 15% seen once. Sequenced material: blood. The receptors shown here come from a woman aged 45-65 years with Graves' ophthalmopathy.

The sample holds a few counts of this clonotype. The chain employs TRBV5-1 and TRBJ2-2, with D unclear. Germline CDR1 reads SGHRS; CDR2 reads YFSETQ. This CDR3 has 15 amino acids. With 0 bases removed from V and 1 base from J, the gap between germline ends came to 7 bases. CDR3 sequence: CASSLEWGNTGELFF. The CDR3 DNA follows: TGCGCCAGCAGCTTGGAGTGGGGGAACACCGGGGAGCTGTTTTTT.

The table lists this clonotype with many counts. The V call is TRBV30, the J call TRBJ1-2; maybe TRBD1 (6 bases). This CDR3 is 15 amino acids long. Germline V gene lookup returns CDR1 GTSNPN and CDR2 SVGIG (reference sequence). Trimming removed 2 bases at V and 7 bases at J, with 20 bases between. CDR3 residues: CAWSPQGTRSVGYTF. CDR3 sequence (DNA): TGTGCCTGGAGTCCCCAGGGGACCAGATCGGTTGGCTACACCTTC.

A few counts support this clonotype. The chain couples TRBV7-8 to TRBJ2-3, with D unresolved. Trimming pared 4 bases from V and 10 bases from J, leaving 12 bases between. The CDR3 covers 12 residues. Germline assignment: CDR1 SGHVS and CDR2 FQNEAQ. CDR3 sequence: CASSSGSEPQYF. In nucleotides, the CDR3 is TGTGCCAGCAGCTCCGGATCGGAGCCGCAGTATTTT.

This clonotype has only a few counts. The V gene is TRBV12-3 or TRBV12-4, the J gene TRBJ2-7; D remains ambiguous. V was clipped by 3 bases and J by 1 base, with 10 bases between them. CDR3 length: 14 residues. The CDR3, as DNA: TGTGCCAGCAGTTTCGACAACTGGTCCTACGAGCAGTACTTC. Its translation: CASSFDNWSYEQYF.

The chain combines TRBV28 with TRBJ2-7, with no clear D. CDR1 MDHEN and CDR2 SYDVKM come from the germline V gene. The CDR3 extends over 13 amino acids. The V end was cut by 7 bases, the J end by 0 bases, with 10 bases between. CDR3 coding DNA: TGTGCCAGCACCCACATTAACTCCTACGAGCAGTACTTC. This gives the protein CASTHINSYEQYF.

In this sample, this clonotype turned up many times. The chain uses TRBV11-2 and TRBJ2-7, with 9 bases identical to TRBD1. V lost 1 base, J lost 5 bases, and 12 bases stayed unmatched. Germline loops: CDR1 SGHAT, CDR2 FQNNGV. The CDR3 covers 17 residues. This chain's CDR3 is CASSLGRRDREADEQYF. The CDR3 DNA reads as TGTGCCAGCAGCTTAGGCCGCCGGGACAGGGAAGCGGACGAGCAGTACTTC. The full variable domain, completed using reference TRBV11-2 and TRBJ2-7, is EAGVAQSPRYKIIEKRQSVAFWCNPISGHATLYWYQQILGQGPKLLIQFQNNGVVDDSQLPKDRFSAERLKGVDSTLKIQPAKLEDSAVYLCASSLGRRDREADEQYFGPGTRLTVT.

The chain carries TRBV7-6 and TRBJ2-1, with D unclear. The CDR3 has 13 amino acids. V was cut by 5 bases and J by 2 bases, with 7 bases left in between. Germline CDR1 is SGHVS and CDR2 is FNYEAQ. The CDR3 here is CASSPRAYNEQFF. The CDR3 DNA reads as TGTGCCAGCAGCCCCCGAGCCTACAATGAGCAGTTCTTC. Drawing the rest from reference TRBV7-6 and TRBJ2-1, the complete variable domain is GAGVSQSPRYKVTKRGQDVALRCDPISGHVSLYWYRQALGQGPEFLTYFNYEAQQDKSGLPNDRFSAERPEGSISTLTIQRTEQRDSAMYRCASSPRAYNEQFFGPGTRLTVL.

This clonotype was seen more than once but under ten times. The chain carries TRBV28 and TRBJ1-2; D unresolved. CDR3 length equals 13 residues. V was cut by 7 bases and J by 3 bases, with 12 bases left in between. Germline lookup yields CDR1 MDHEN and CDR2 SYDVKM. The CDR3 coding sequence is TGTGCCAGCATCCGGGGTCGCGACTATGGCTACACCTTC. Protein product: CASIRGRDYGYTF.

This clonotype was seen repeatedly, ten times or more. The chain carries TRBV12-3 or TRBV12-4 and TRBJ2-1; D is perhaps TRBD1 (5 bases). The CDR3 covers 16 residues. V was cut by 3 bases and J by 1 base, with 13 bases left in between. The CDR3 bases are TGTGCCAGCAGTTTGGGGATTGGACAATCCTACAATGAGCAGTTCTTC. Translated, it gives CASSLGIGQSYNEQFF.